This paragraph reports one T cell receptor beta chain. Its matching antigen is unknown. The CDR3 is 14 amino acids. Germline CDR1 and CDR2: DFQATT and SNEGSKA (reference sequence). V lost 4 bases to trimming and J lost 0 bases, with 10 bases between them. Through a sample-barcoded 5' primer and a J-beta primer mix, a second PCR was run for roughly 6 to 12 cycles. A 12-random-nucleotide template-switch adaptor tagged each cDNA molecule. TCRdb passed the 5' RACE reads through MiXCR, listing each CDR3 protein once. The data contain 650,000 or so distinct CDR3 sequences, roughly half of them seen just once; the ten biggest clones take up roughly 14%. The data derive from a study of blood T cells in healthy people across ages. The study's findings and limits: Older age went with lower TCR beta diversity per million T cells, in a roughly linear way.

V and J are TRBV20-1 and TRBJ1-5; the D is unclear. What was sequenced was blood. This TCR derives from an elderly woman in good health. The CDR3 protein is CSATELNSNQPQHF. CDR3 DNA: TGCAGTGCTACCGAACTCAATAGCAATCAGCCCCAGCATTTT.